These 6 T cell receptor beta chains were sequenced from one sample in a study of memory CD4+ T cells and cytomegalovirus serostatus. Libraries were prepared by immunoSEQ multiplex PCR; TCRdb keeps only in-frame clonotypes and omits some of them. Among about 61,000 clones listed, around 80% were seen once. The sort gate was single viable CD3+CD4+CD8-CD45RO+ cells for memory CD4+ T cells. Input material: memory CD4+ T cells from blood. All receptors derive from an adult in good health and CMV-seronegative. Some clones in this sample may be carry-over from other donors' samples.

The chain couples TRBV18 to TRBJ2-7, with 9 bases lining up with TRBD1. Germline assignment: CDR1 KGHSH and CDR2 LQKENI. This CDR3 spans 17 amino acids. V shed 2 bases, J shed 5 bases, and the junction held 13 bases outside the gene matches. CDR3 nucleotides: TGTGCCAGCTCACCAGAGACACCCGGGACAGGGATCGACGAGCAGTACTTC. This encodes CASSPETPGTGIDEQYF. Together with reference TRBV18 and TRBJ2-7, the CDR3 gives the full variable domain: NAGVMQNPRHLVRRRGQEARLRCSPMKGHSHVYWYRQLPEEGLKFMVYLQKENIIDESGMPKERFSAEFPKEGPSILRIQQVVRGDSAAYFCASSPETPGTGIDEQYFGPGTRLTVT.

The chain recombines TRBV27 with TRBJ1-2, with a weak D call TRBD1 (6 bases). This CDR3 comprises 13 residues. In germline, CDR1 is MNHEY, CDR2 SMNVEV (reference sequence). Deletions cut 4 bases from V and 2 bases from J, with 8 bases between. Here the CDR3 reads CASSSQGNYGYTF. The CDR3 DNA reads TGTGCCAGCAGTTCTCAGGGGAACTATGGCTACACCTTC.

The chain joins TRBV27 to TRBJ2-2; a possible D gene is TRBD1 (6 bases). Trimming stripped 3 bases from V and 6 bases from J, with 11 bases between. The CDR3 is 14 amino acids. Germline V gives CDR1 MNHEY, CDR2 SMNVEV (reference sequence). The CDR3 DNA follows: TGTGCCAGCAGTTTTAACCCAGGGGCCGGGGAGCTGTTTTTT. Its protein is CASSFNPGAGELFF.

The chain couples TRBV9 to TRBJ2-2; D unclear. The CDR3 is 15 residues long. CDR1 is SGDLS and CDR2 is YYNGEE in the germline V gene. V was shortened by 1 base and J by 1 base, with 8 bases between the two germline ends. As DNA, the CDR3 is TGTGCCAGCAGCGTAAGGCAGATGAACACCGGGGAGCTGTTTTTT. It yields the protein CASSVRQMNTGELFF. Filled out from reference TRBV9 and TRBJ2-2, the complete variable domain reads DSGVTQTPKHLITATGQRVTLRCSPRSGDLSVYWYQQSLDQGLQFLIQYYNGEERAKGNILERFSAQQFPDLHSELNLSSLELGDSALYFCASSVRQMNTGELFFGEGSRLTVL.

DNA for the CDR3: TGTGCCAGCAGCTTCCGTCCGGGACAGGGTAACACCGGGGAGCTGTTTTTT. Its translation: CASSFRPGQGNTGELFF. The V and J genes are TRBV7-2 and TRBJ2-2; 9 nucleotides agree with TRBD1. This CDR3 is built from 17 residues. Germline V gives CDR1 SGHTA, CDR2 FQGNSA. The V segment lost 3 bases and the J segment 2 bases; nucleotides outside the gene matches: 7. Full variable domain (remainder filled in from reference TRBV7-2 and TRBJ2-2): GAGVSQSPSNKVTEKGKDVELRCDPISGHTALYWYRQSLGQGLEFLIYFQGNSAPDKSGLPSDRFSAERTGGSVSTLTIQRTQQEDSAVYLCASSFRPGQGNTGELFFGEGSRLTVL.

This clone was seen more than once but under ten times. The CDR3 DNA reads TGTGCCAGCAGCCTTCGGGGGGGCGGTTACTATGGCTACACCTTC. Translating it yields CASSLRGGGYYGYTF. This chain joins TRBV11-2 and TRBJ1-2, with TRBD1 as a possible D gene (6 bases). Trimming pared 5 bases from V and 3 bases from J, leaving 16 bases between. CDR3 length: 15 residues. The germline CDR1 and CDR2 sequences are SGHAT and FQNNGV.